The 25 T cell receptor beta chains reported below all come from one sample, sequenced in a study of neurological immune-mediated disorders. TCRdb recomputed calls from the 5' RACE reads with MiXCR, one row per CDR3 protein. The repertoire holds about 59,000 distinct CDR3 sequences, with 3.5% to 4.5% as singletons. The sample was PBMCs. The receptors were sampled from a woman between 50 and 59 years old with multiple sclerosis.

This clonotype appeared many times. The V gene is TRBV27, the J gene TRBJ2-7; tentative D call: TRBD2 (6 bases). The V end was cut by 4 bases, the J end by 7 bases, with 20 bases between. In germline, CDR1 is MNHEY, CDR2 SMNVEV (reference sequence). CDR3 length: 15 amino acids. As DNA, the CDR3 is TGTGCCAGCAGTTCTTGGGGCGGGACCCTTGGGGAGCAGTACTTC. Translation: CASSSWGGTLGEQYF.

This clonotype was seen many times. CDR3 protein: CASSQGQVNSPLHF. The CDR3 DNA follows: TGTGCCAGCAGCCAGGGACAGGTGAATTCACCCCTCCACTTT. This sequence joins TRBV7-9 and TRBJ1-6; the match to TRBD1 covers 8 bases. This CDR3 region has 14 residues. The junction had 4 bases not matched to a gene; V was cut back by 5 bases and J by 7 bases. CDR1 is SEHNR, CDR2 FQNEAQ, per germline (reference sequence).

The chain joins TRBV7-9 to TRBJ2-7, with a weak D call TRBD1 (6 bases). This CDR3 has 14 amino acids. CDR1 and CDR2 (germline): SEHNR, FQNEAQ (reference sequence). Trimming shortened V by 2 bases and J by 5 bases, and 13 bases separated the two germline ends. The CDR3 region has the DNA TGTGCCAGCAGCTTACTTGGGGGCTATGACGAGCAGTACTTC. Translating it yields CASSLLGGYDEQYF.

This clonotype was found many times. CDR3 DNA sequence: TGCAGTGCTACGTCCGGGACTAGCGGGAGGCCCGAGCAGTACTTC. Amino acids: CSATSGTSGRPEQYF. The rearrangement links TRBV20-1 to TRBJ2-7; 15 bases are shared with TRBD2. This CDR3 contains 15 residues. Germline CDR1 is DFQATT and CDR2 is SNEGSKA (reference sequence). With 4 bases clipped from V and 6 bases from J, the junction kept 7 bases outside the gene matches.

The chain combines TRBV5-1 with TRBJ2-2, with 9 bases identical to TRBD1. V dropped 0 bases and J dropped 1; count of bases not matched to a gene: 1. There are 16 residues in the CDR3. The germline CDR1 and CDR2 sequences are SGHRS and YFSETQ. This CDR3 reads CASSLETGGNTGELFF. The CDR3 nucleotides read TGCGCCAGCAGCTTGGAGACAGGGGGGAACACCGGGGAGCTGTTTTTT.

The sample holds many counts of this clonotype. Compared with germline, one end of the junction differs, possibly owing to a read error. The chain employs TRBV7-7 and TRBJ1-1, with D hard to call. The germline V gene has CDR1 SSHAT and CDR2 FNYEAQ (reference sequence). The length of the CDR3 is 17 residues. This chain's CDR3 is CASSLIPVGYMNTEAFF. In nucleotides, the CDR3 is TGTGCTAGCAGCTTAATTCCGGTGGGGTACATGAACACTGAAGCTTTCTTT.

Many counts were recorded for this clonotype. V is TRBV7-2 and J is TRBJ2-6, with no clear D. Trimming pared 5 bases from V and 3 bases from J, leaving 11 bases between. Germline V gives CDR1 SGHTA, CDR2 FQGNSA. The CDR3 consists of 15 residues. The CDR3 protein is CASSQVSGGANVLTF. In DNA, the CDR3 is TGTGCCAGCAGCCAGGTATCTGGTGGGGCCAACGTCCTGACTTTC.

This clonotype was detected many times. The rearrangement uses TRBV19 and TRBJ2-1; 10 bases map to TRBD2. V lost 0 bases to trimming and J lost 7 bases; unmatched junction nucleotides: 3. Germline V gene sequence: CDR1 LNHDA, CDR2 SQIVND (reference sequence). The CDR3 length is 15 residues. In DNA, the CDR3 is TGTGCCAGTAGTATAGACACACTAGCGGGGAATGAGCAGTTCTTC. Protein product: CASSIDTLAGNEQFF.

This clonotype has a count of ten or more. The gene calls are TRBV5-1 and TRBJ2-2, with TRBD1 matching over 7 bases. CDR3 size: 15 residues. Trimming removed 7 bases from V and 1 base from J; junction bases left unmatched: 7. Germline CDR1 is SGHRS and CDR2 is YFSETQ. The CDR3, as DNA: TGCGCCAGCTCAGGTCGACAGGGGAACACCGGGGAGCTGTTTTTT. It is translated as CASSGRQGNTGELFF.

This clonotype was counted at least ten times. This chain connects TRBV6-1 to TRBJ2-7; a weak D match, TRBD2 (6 bases). Germline V gene data show CDR1 as MNHNS and CDR2 as SASEGT. This CDR3 spans 13 amino acids. V shed 7 bases and J shed 5 bases, with 15 bases lying between them. CDR3: CASTRDPGDEQYF. CDR3 bases: TGTGCCAGCACCAGGGACCCGGGAGACGAGCAGTACTTC.

This clonotype was seen ten or more times. The rearrangement links TRBV5-4 to TRBJ2-4; TRBD1 matches at 10 bases. The CDR3 length is 14 residues. CDR1 is SGHNT, CDR2 YYREEE, per germline (reference sequence). J lost 8 bases, V lost 4 bases, and 6 bases had no gene match. CDR3 in DNA: TGTGCCAGCAGCGTGACAGGGGGCGCGGACATTCAGTACTTC. Its translation is CASSVTGGADIQYF.

To note about this clonotype: A single base separates this from a much larger clone, so it may be a read error. V usage is TRBV7-8 and J usage is TRBJ2-2; TRBD2 agrees at 7 bases. V trimming: 5 bases; J trimming: 7 bases; junction bases outside the gene matches: 13. The germline gives CDR1 SGHVS, CDR2 FQNEAQ. This CDR3 region has 16 residues. CDR3 sequence reads: CASSLPGGEAVGELFF. CDR3 coding DNA: TGTGCCAGCAGCCTTCCGGGGGGAGAGGCCGTCGGGGAGCTGTTTTTT.

This clonotype was detected ten times or more. V gene TRBV20-1 combines with J gene TRBJ2-5, with a weak D call TRBD2 (6 bases). Germline lookup yields CDR1 DFQATT and CDR2 SNEGSKA (reference sequence). This CDR3 spans 15 amino acids. V lost 2 bases, J lost 4 bases, and 17 bases lay in between. DNA for the CDR3: TGCAGTGCTAGACCCACCGTAGGGCGGGGAGAGACCCAGTACTTC. This gives the protein CSARPTVGRGETQYF.

As to this clonotype: A much larger clone lies one base from this, so it may be a read error. The chain couples TRBV29-1 to TRBJ1-4, with D uncertain. The V and J ends lost 2 bases and 5 bases respectively, with 9 bases between them. The germline V gene encodes CDR1 SQVTM and CDR2 ANQGSEA. This CDR3 has 13 residues. Here the CDR3 reads CSVERERNEKLFF. The CDR3 bases are TGCAGCGTTGAAAGGGAAAGAAATGAAAAACTGTTTTTT.

This clonotype was counted at least ten times. The CDR3 nucleotides are TGTGCCAGCAGCTTAGCGTGGGGCGGAATCTACAATGAGCAGTTCTTC. Amino acid sequence: CASSLAWGGIYNEQFF. The chain links TRBV7-2 to TRBJ2-1; perhaps TRBD1 as D (5 bases). Germline V gene lookup returns CDR1 SGHTA and CDR2 FQGNSA. The CDR3 totals 16 residues. Trimming took off 0 bases at V and 3 bases at J, with 12 bases between the two ends.

As for this clonotype: A read error may explain this, as a much larger clone is one base away. CDR3 protein: CASNLARQLAYNEQFF. The CDR3 DNA sequence: TGTGCCAGCAACTTAGCGAGACAGTTGGCCTACAATGAGCAGTTCTTC. The chain recombines TRBV7-9 with TRBJ2-1; D possibly uses TRBD1 or TRBD2 (5 bases each). CDR3 length: 16 amino acids. The germline CDR1 and CDR2 sequences are SEHNR and FQNEAQ (reference sequence).

The sample holds many counts of this clonotype. This chain joins TRBV4-1 and TRBJ1-2; D call uncertain. The CDR3 runs 14 residues. Germline V gives CDR1 MGHRA, CDR2 YSYEKL. Trimming took 3 bases from V and 5 from J, leaving 13 bases between them. The CDR3 DNA reads TGCGCCAGCAGCCAGGAAGGTTTTTCTTATGGCTACACCTTC. Translating gives CASSQEGFSYGYTF.

The table lists this clonotype with many counts. CDR3 residues: CASSRGQFSTDTQYF. In DNA, the CDR3 is TGTGCCAGCAGCAGGGGACAGTTTAGCACAGATACGCAGTATTTT. The genes are TRBV7-2 and TRBJ2-3, with 7 bases identical to TRBD1. V dropped 5 bases and J dropped 0; count of bases not matched to a gene: 5. The CDR3 is 15 residues long. CDR1 SGHTA and CDR2 FQGNSA come from the germline V gene. Using reference TRBV7-2 and TRBJ2-3 for the parts outside the CDR3, the full variable domain is GAGVSQSPSNKVTEKGKDVELRCDPISGHTALYWYRQSLGQGLEFLIYFQGNSAPDKSGLPSDRFSAERTGGSVSTLTIQRTQQEDSAVYLCASSRGQFSTDTQYFGPGTRLTVL.

The V call is TRBV6-2 or TRBV6-3, the J call TRBJ2-7, with D hard to call. The V end was cut by 5 bases, the J end by 4 bases, with 9 bases between. The CDR3 has 12 residues. In germline, CDR1 is MNHEY, CDR2 SVGEGT. The CDR3 bases are TGTGCCAGCAGTGTGACGAGTTACGAGCAGTACTTC. Its protein product is CASSVTSYEQYF.

There are many counts of this clonotype. The V and J genes are TRBV6-6 and TRBJ2-1, with TRBD1 matching over 10 bases. The CDR3 loop spans 15 amino acids. Germline V CDR1 and CDR2: MNHNY, SVGAGI (reference sequence). J was trimmed by 6 bases and V by 5 bases; bases with no gene match: 7. The CDR3 protein is CASSRPGQGFNEQFF. In DNA, the CDR3 is TGTGCCAGCAGTCGACCGGGACAGGGGTTCAATGAGCAGTTCTTC.

This chain joins TRBV6-1 and TRBJ2-7, with a possible D match to TRBD1 (6 bases). The CDR3 extends over 12 amino acids. V was clipped by 7 bases and J by 6 bases, with 13 bases between them. Germline lookup yields CDR1 MNHNS and CDR2 SASEGT. CDR3 in DNA: TGTGCCAGCAAGGGGGATTGGAGCGAGCAGTACTTC. Translating it yields CASKGDWSEQYF.

This clonotype was seen many times. The chain joins TRBV29-1 to TRBJ1-3; TRBD1 agrees at 8 bases. CDR1 and CDR2 from the germline V gene are SQVTM and ANQGSEA. V gave up 3 bases and J gave up 4 bases; unmatched junction bases: 5. The CDR3 covers 14 residues. The chain's CDR3 is CSVDPTGAGNTIYF. The CDR3 DNA reads as TGCAGCGTTGATCCGACAGGGGCGGGAAACACCATATATTTT.

This clonotype was found many times. The V call is TRBV15, the J call TRBJ2-5, with a weak D call TRBD2 (5 bases). This CDR3 has 15 residues. The V and J ends lost 0 bases and 5 bases respectively, with 13 bases between them. Germline V lookup: CDR1 LNHNV, CDR2 YYDKDF (reference sequence). This CDR3 reads CATSRDSRVWETQYF. The CDR3 region has the DNA TGTGCCACCAGCAGAGATTCGAGGGTCTGGGAGACCCAGTACTTC.

This clonotype was seen repeatedly, ten times or more. The junction departs from the called germline gene at one end, perhaps through a read error. The chain combines TRBV6-2 or TRBV6-3 with TRBJ2-7; 7 nucleotides line up with TRBD1. In germline, CDR1 is MNHEY, CDR2 SVGEGT. The CDR3 consists of 13 residues. The CDR3 spells CASSTWTGGSVDF. The CDR3, as DNA: TGTGCCAGCAGTACCTGGACAGGTGGTAGTGTGGACTTC.

This clonotype was counted ten times or more. V and J are TRBV20-1 and TRBJ2-5; 13 bases align to TRBD2. V trimming: 1 base; J trimming: 7 bases; junction bases outside the gene matches: 12. Germline V gene data show CDR1 as DFQATT and CDR2 as SNEGSKA (reference sequence). This CDR3 is 17 amino acids long. The CDR3 reads CSARGGLAGDPRGTQYF. CDR3 nucleotide sequence: TGCAGTGCTAGAGGTGGACTAGCGGGAGACCCTAGAGGGACCCAGTACTTC.